A selection of T cell receptor beta chains follows, all from one sample in a study of cytomegalovirus exposure and HLA in healthy donors. Clones were read by immunoSEQ multiplex PCR, and TCRdb kept only the in-frame ones, dropping some. The sample yields roughly 220,000 clones, 80% to 85% seen once. Sequenced: PBMCs. These receptors all come from a woman aged 40-49 years in good health and CMV-seronegative. CDR3s include the opening cysteine and the closing phenylalanine or tryptophan. Each record gives: D gene, V gene, CDR3 length, clone size, J gene, CDR3 DNA, CDR3 protein. D genes are given only for firm matches. Size values are once, few and many counts, or a class for expanded clones, and some rows have none.

>TRBD2|TRBV9|17|NA|TRBJ2-6
TGTGCCAGCAGCGTAGGCCTAGCGGAAGGAGGGGCCAACGTCCTGACTTTC
CASSVGLAEGGANVLTF
>NA|TRBV2|13|NA|TRBJ1-5
TGTGCCAGCAGAGTACAGATCAATCAGCCCCAGCATTTT
CASRVQINQPQHF
>TRBD1|TRBV5-1|14|NA|TRBJ2-2
TGCGCCAGCAGCACCGGACAGGTGGCCGGGGAGCTGTTTTTT
CASSTGQVAGELFF
>NA|TRBV5-1|14|once|TRBJ2-3
TGCGCCAGCAGCTTGGAGAGCGGTACAGATACGCAGTATTTT
CASSLESGTDTQYF
>TRBD1|TRBV7-6|14|NA|TRBJ2-7
TGTGCCAGCAGCTCCCGACAGGGGGGGTACGAGCAGTACTTC
CASSSRQGGYEQYF
>TRBD2|TRBV5-6|14|NA|TRBJ2-7
TGTGCCAGCAGCCCACTAGCGGGAGCAGGCGAGCAGTACTTC
CASSPLAGAGEQYF
>NA|TRBV6-1|14|NA|TRBJ1-5
TGTGCCAGCATCACGGGGGGAGGCAATCAGCCCCAGCATTTT
CASITGGGNQPQHF
>TRBD2|TRBV29-1|15|NA|TRBJ2-7
TGCAGCGCCAGACTAGCGGGAGGGCCGGGCTACGAGCAGTACTTC
CSARLAGGPGYEQYF
>NA|TRBV5-1|12|NA|TRBJ2-7
TGCGCCAGCAGCTTCCAGGGCTACGAGCAGTACTTC
CASSFQGYEQYF
>NA|TRBV6-5|15|NA|TRBJ1-2
TGTGCCAGCAGTCCATATTCCGGGACATTCTATGGCTACACCTTC
CASSPYSGTFYGYTF
>TRBD1|TRBV30|12|NA|TRBJ1-1
TGTGCCGCATCACAGGGGGACACTGAAGCTTTCTTT
CAASQGDTEAFF
>NA|TRBV27|15|NA|TRBJ1-2
TGTGCCAGCAGCCTCAAGTTCCCCTCGGGAGATGGCTACACCTTC
CASSLKFPSGDGYTF
>TRBD2|TRBV6-6|16|NA|TRBJ2-7
TGTGCCAGCATCCTTCACCCGGGACTAGCTCCCTACGAGCAGTACTTC
CASILHPGLAPYEQYF
>NA|TRBV5-6|15|NA|TRBJ2-1
TGTGCCAGCAGCTCGGGGACTCCCTCCTACAATGAGCAGTTCTTC
CASSSGTPSYNEQFF
>TRBD1|TRBV6-1|15|NA|TRBJ2-7
TGTGCCAGCATCGGTCCAGGGGGTTTAACCTACGAGCAGTACTTC
CASIGPGGLTYEQYF
>NA|TRBV5-5|15|NA|TRBJ1-3
TGTGCCAGCAGCTCCGAGTTGGGGCCTGGAAACACCATATATTTT
CASSSELGPGNTIYF
>NA|TRBV27|15|once|TRBJ2-1
TGTGCCAGCAGCCAGGAGGCTAGCGTAAATTATGAGCAGTTCTTC
CASSQEASVNYEQFF
>TRBD1|TRBV5-6|17|NA|TRBJ1-1
TGTGCCAGCAGCTTGGGGCGCCGCGGGACAGGGGGCACTGAAGCTTTCTTT
CASSLGRRGTGGTEAFF
>NA|TRBV5-1|13|NA|TRBJ2-7
TGCGCCAGCAGCTTGGAGGGAGCCTACGAGCAGTACTTC
CASSLEGAYEQYF
>TRBD2|TRBV7-8|15|NA|TRBJ2-5
TGTGCCAGCAGCTTAGCGCTAGCGGGCCAAGAGACCCAGTACTTC
CASSLALAGQETQYF
>NA|TRBV6-5|13|once|TRBJ2-2
TGTGCCAGCAGAGAGGGGGGGCACGGGGAGCTGTTTTTT
CASREGGHGELFF
>TRBD1|TRBV5-8|12|few|TRBJ1-1
TGTGCCAGCAGCACTAGGGGGCTTGAAGCTTTCTTT
CASSTRGLEAFF
>NA|TRBV27|15|NA|TRBJ2-7
TGTGCCAGCAGTACAGGGCAGGTTGGGCGCCACGAGCAGTACTTC
CASSTGQVGRHEQYF
>TRBD1|TRBV5-1|15|once|TRBJ1-1
TGCGCCAGCAGCCGGCTGACAGGGTCGAACACTGAAGCTTTCTTT
CASSRLTGSNTEAFF
>TRBD2|TRBV5-4|15|NA|TRBJ2-1
TGTGCCAGCAGCTTGACGACTAGCGGGTACAATGAGCAGTTCTTC
CASSLTTSGYNEQFF
>NA|TRBV5-1|14|NA|TRBJ2-1
TGCGCCAGCAGCTTGGGTGAGCGGCACAATGAGCAGTTCTTC
CASSLGERHNEQFF
>NA|TRBV5-1|13|NA|TRBJ2-5
TGCGCCAGCAGAATAGTACCCGGGGAGACCCAGTACTTC
CASRIVPGETQYF
>TRBD2|TRBV5-6|16|once|TRBJ2-1
TGTGCCAGCAGCTTGACGGTTGTTAGCGGGAGGAATGAGCAGTTCTTC
CASSLTVVSGRNEQFF
>NA|TRBV6-5|16|NA|TRBJ1-3
TGTGCCAGCAGTTATCTGATACACCGCTCTGGAAACACCATATATTTT
CASSYLIHRSGNTIYF
>NA|TRBV11-3|14|once|TRBJ2-2
TGTGCCAGCAGCTCCGGGCGGGTGACCGGGGAGCTGTTTTTT
CASSSGRVTGELFF
>NA|TRBV2|13|NA|TRBJ2-5
TGTGCCAGCAGCTCGTGGCAGGGGGAGACCCAGTACTTC
CASSSWQGETQYF
>TRBD1|TRBV27|14|NA|TRBJ2-7
TGTGCCAGCAAAACGGGACAGGGGGCCTACGAGCAGTACTTC
CASKTGQGAYEQYF
>NA|TRBV2|15|few|TRBJ1-4
TGTGCCAGCAGTGCACAGGGAGGGGTGGGTGAAAAACTGTTTTTT
CASSAQGGVGEKLFF
>NA|TRBV6-1|15|NA|TRBJ2-1
TGTGCCAGCAGTGATATAGCGGCGATTTACAATGAGCAGTTCTTC
CASSDIAAIYNEQFF
>NA|TRBV7-9|16|NA|TRBJ2-7
TGTGCCAGCAGCCCAAGTCCTACTAGCCTCACCTACGAGCAGTACTTC
CASSPSPTSLTYEQYF
>NA|TRBV9|14|few|TRBJ1-1
TGTGCCAGCAGCGCCGGGACATTGAACACTGAAGCTTTCTTT
CASSAGTLNTEAFF
>TRBD2|TRBV25-1|15|NA|TRBJ2-1
TGTGCCAGCAGTGAACGGGGGGACTATTACAATGAGCAGTTCTTC
CASSERGDYYNEQFF
>TRBD1|TRBV6-1|14|NA|TRBJ2-7
TGTGCCAGCAGAAACCGGGACAGGGCCTACGAGCAGTACTTC
CASRNRDRAYEQYF
>TRBD2|TRBV5-4|14|NA|TRBJ2-3
TGTGCCAGCAGCCTCAGCGGGAACACAGATACGCAGTATTTT
CASSLSGNTDTQYF
>NA|TRBV5-1|15|NA|TRBJ1-2
TGCGCCAGCAGCTTGGGCTCAGGTGTTAACTATGGCTACACCTTC
CASSLGSGVNYGYTF
>TRBD1|TRBV2|14|once|TRBJ1-5
TGTGCCAGCAGTAAACAGGGGCTCAATCAGCCCCAGCATTTT
CASSKQGLNQPQHF